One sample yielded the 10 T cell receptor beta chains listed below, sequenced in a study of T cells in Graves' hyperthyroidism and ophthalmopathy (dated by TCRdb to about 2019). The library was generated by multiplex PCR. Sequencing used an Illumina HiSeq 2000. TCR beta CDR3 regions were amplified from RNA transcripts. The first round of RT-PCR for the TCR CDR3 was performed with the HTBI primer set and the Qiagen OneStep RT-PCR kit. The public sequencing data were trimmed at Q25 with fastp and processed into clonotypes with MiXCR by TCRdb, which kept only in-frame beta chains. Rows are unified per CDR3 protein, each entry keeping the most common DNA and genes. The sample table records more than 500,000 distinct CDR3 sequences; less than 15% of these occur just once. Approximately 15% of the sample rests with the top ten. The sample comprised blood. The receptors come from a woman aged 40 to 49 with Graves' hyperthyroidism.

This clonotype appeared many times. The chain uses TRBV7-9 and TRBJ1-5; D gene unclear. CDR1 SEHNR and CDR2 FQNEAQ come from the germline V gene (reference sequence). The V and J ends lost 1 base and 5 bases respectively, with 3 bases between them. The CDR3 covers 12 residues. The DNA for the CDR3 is TGTGCCAGCAGCTTAGACCATCAGCCCCAGCATTTT. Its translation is CASSLDHQPQHF.

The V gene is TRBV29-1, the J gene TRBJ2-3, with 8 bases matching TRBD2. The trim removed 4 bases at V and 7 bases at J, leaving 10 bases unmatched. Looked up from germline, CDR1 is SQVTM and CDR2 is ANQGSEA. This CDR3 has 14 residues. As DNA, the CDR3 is TGCAGCGTTGGAGAGGGACTAGGGTTAAATACGCAGTATTTT. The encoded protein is CSVGEGLGLNTQYF.

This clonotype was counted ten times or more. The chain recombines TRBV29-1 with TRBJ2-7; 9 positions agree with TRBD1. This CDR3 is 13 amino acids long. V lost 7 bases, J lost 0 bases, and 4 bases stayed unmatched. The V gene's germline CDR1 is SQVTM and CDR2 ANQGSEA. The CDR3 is CSAGTGSSYEQYF. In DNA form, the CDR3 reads TGCAGCGCCGGGACAGGGAGCTCCTACGAGCAGTACTTC.

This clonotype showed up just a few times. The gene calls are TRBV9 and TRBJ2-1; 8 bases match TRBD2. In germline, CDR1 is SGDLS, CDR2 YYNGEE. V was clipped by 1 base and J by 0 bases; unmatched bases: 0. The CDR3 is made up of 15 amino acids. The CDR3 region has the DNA TGTGCCAGCAGCGTACTAGCGGGCTCCTACAATGAGCAGTTCTTC. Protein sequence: CASSVLAGSYNEQFF.

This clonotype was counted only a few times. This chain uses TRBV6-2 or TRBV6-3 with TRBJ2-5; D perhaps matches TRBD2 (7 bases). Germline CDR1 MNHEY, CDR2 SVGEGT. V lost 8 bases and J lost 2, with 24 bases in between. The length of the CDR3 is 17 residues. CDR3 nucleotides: TGTGCCAGCTCCCGAGGGGGGGCTAGCGGTCGTCAAGAGACCCAGTACTTC. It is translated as CASSRGGASGRQETQYF.

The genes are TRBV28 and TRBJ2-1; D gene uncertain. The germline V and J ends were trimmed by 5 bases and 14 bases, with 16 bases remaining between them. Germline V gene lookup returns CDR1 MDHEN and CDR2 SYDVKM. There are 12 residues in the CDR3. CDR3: CASSPYSGWKFF. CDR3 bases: TGTGCCAGCAGTCCCTATTCCGGGTGGAAGTTCTTC.

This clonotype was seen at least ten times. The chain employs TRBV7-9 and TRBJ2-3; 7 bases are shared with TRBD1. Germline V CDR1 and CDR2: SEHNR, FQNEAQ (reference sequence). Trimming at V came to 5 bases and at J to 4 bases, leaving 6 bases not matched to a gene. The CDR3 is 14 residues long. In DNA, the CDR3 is TGTGCCAGCAGCCTTGCCACAGGGGCAGATACGCAGTATTTT. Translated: CASSLATGADTQYF. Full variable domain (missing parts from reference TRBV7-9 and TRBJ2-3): DTGVSQNPRHKITKRGQNVTFRCDPISEHNRLYWYRQTLGQGPEFLTYFQNEAQLEKSRLLSDRFSAERPKGSFSTLEIQRTEQGDSAMYLCASSLATGADTQYFGPGTRLTVL.

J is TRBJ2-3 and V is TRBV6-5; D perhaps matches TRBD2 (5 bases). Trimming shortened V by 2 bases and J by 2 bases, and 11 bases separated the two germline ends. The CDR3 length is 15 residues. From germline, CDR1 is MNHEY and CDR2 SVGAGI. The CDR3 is CASSYRGSNTDTQYF. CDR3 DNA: TGTGCCAGCAGTTACAGAGGGTCTAACACAGATACGCAGTATTTT.

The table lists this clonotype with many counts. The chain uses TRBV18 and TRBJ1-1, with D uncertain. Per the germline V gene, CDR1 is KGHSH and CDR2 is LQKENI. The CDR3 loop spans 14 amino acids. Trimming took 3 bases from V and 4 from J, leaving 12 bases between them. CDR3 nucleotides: TGTGCCAGCTCACCGTTGAACAGAGCCACTGAAGCTTTCTTT. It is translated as CASSPLNRATEAFF.

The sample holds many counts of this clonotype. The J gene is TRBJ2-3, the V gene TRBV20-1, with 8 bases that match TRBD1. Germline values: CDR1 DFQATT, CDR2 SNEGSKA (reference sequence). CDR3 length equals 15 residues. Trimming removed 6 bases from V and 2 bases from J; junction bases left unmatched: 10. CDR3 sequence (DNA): TGCAGTGCAGAGTTGGGGACAGGTTCCACAGATACGCAGTATTTT. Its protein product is CSAELGTGSTDTQYF.